A selection of T cell receptor beta chains follows, all from one sample in a study of PD-L1 blockade in urothelial cancer. Sequenced by immunoSEQ multiplex PCR; TCRdb stores in-frame clones only, minus some. Of around 66,000 clones in the sample, approximately 91% were seen once. Here the sequenced sample was PBMCs, taken around atezolizumab (anti-PD-L1) treatment. These receptors were collected from a man in his 60s with urothelial cancer. Both conserved end residues are part of each CDR3. The order of the fields is J gene, clone size, V gene, D gene, CDR3 protein, CDR3 DNA. D genes are given only for firm matches. The listing skips clone size in some rows; elsewhere it reads once, few, many or a size class.

>TRBJ2-7|NA|TRBV20-1|NA
CSASGEYEQYF
TGCAGTGCTAGTGGGGAGTACGAGCAGTACTTC
>TRBJ2-3|NA|TRBV5-1|TRBD1
CASSIRGRGTDTQYF
TGCGCCAGCAGCATCAGGGGGCGAGGCACAGATACGCAGTATTTT
>TRBJ2-5|NA|TRBV5-1|TRBD2
CASSLVGLAGFETQYF
TGCGCCAGCAGCTTGGTTGGACTAGCGGGTTTCGAGACCCAGTACTTC
>TRBJ1-5|few|TRBV5-5|TRBD1
CASSHITGDQPQHF
TGTGCCAGCAGCCATATTACAGGGGATCAGCCCCAGCATTTT
>TRBJ1-4|NA|TRBV9|TRBD1
CASSTTGTGVGKLFF
TGTGCCAGCAGCACGACCGGGACAGGGGTCGGAAAACTGTTTTTT
>TRBJ1-2|NA|TRBV29-1|TRBD1
CSVGDRGANYGYTF
TGCAGCGTTGGGGACAGGGGAGCTAACTATGGCTACACCTTC
>TRBJ1-3|NA|TRBV5-4|TRBD1
CASSLAGGRISGNTIYF
TGTGCCAGCAGCTTAGCAGGGGGCCGAATTTCTGGAAACACCATATATTTT
>TRBJ1-5|NA|TRBV19|TRBD1
CASSTSGTGEAQHF
TGTGCCAGTAGTACCTCCGGGACAGGGGAGGCCCAGCATTTT
>TRBJ1-1|few|TRBV30|NA
CAWRDSLNTEAFF
TGTGCCTGGAGGGACAGCTTGAACACTGAAGCTTTCTTT
>TRBJ1-2|NA|TRBV6-5|NA
CASSYREGGNYGYTF
TGTGCCAGCAGTTACAGGGAGGGGGGGAACTATGGCTACACCTTC
>TRBJ2-1|NA|TRBV2|NA
CASSQDSVIGEQFF
TGTGCCAGCAGCCAGGACAGCGTAATAGGGGAGCAGTTCTTC
>TRBJ2-1|once|TRBV4-2|TRBD2
CASSLSGGSYNEQFF
TGTGCCAGCAGCCTTAGCGGGGGAAGCTACAATGAGCAGTTCTTC
>TRBJ1-6|NA|TRBV14|NA
CASSHSRVSSYNSPLHF
TGTGCCAGCAGCCATAGTCGGGTGAGCTCCTATAATTCACCCCTCCACTTT
>TRBJ2-2|NA|TRBV7-9|NA
CASSLAMGATGELFF
TGTGCCAGCAGCTTAGCGATGGGGGCAACCGGGGAGCTGTTTTTT
>TRBJ1-6|NA|TRBV18|NA
CASSPGVYNSPLHF
TGTGCCAGCTCACCCGGGGTCTATAATTCACCCCTCCACTTT
>TRBJ1-3|NA|TRBV6-1|TRBD1
CASGLTGRLNTIYF
TGTGCCAGCGGCCTGACAGGGAGGCTCAACACCATATATTTT
>TRBJ2-2|NA|TRBV5-1|TRBD2
CASSSLAGGRNTGELFF
TGCGCCAGCAGCTCGCTAGCGGGAGGGAGGAACACCGGGGAGCTGTTTTTT
>TRBJ1-5|NA|TRBV5-6|NA
CASSRPKRGGQPQHF
TGTGCCAGCAGTCGGCCGAAAAGGGGCGGTCAGCCCCAGCATTTT
>TRBJ2-7|NA|TRBV27|NA
CASSPGSWYEQYF
TGTGCCAGCAGTCCGGGGTCATGGTACGAGCAGTACTTC
>TRBJ1-1|NA|TRBV5-4|TRBD1
CASSRTGATEAFF
TGTGCCAGCAGCCGGACAGGGGCCACTGAAGCTTTCTTT
>TRBJ1-2|NA|TRBV5-4|TRBD1
CASSLVDRESGYTF
TGTGCCAGCAGCTTGGTTGACAGGGAATCCGGCTACACCTTC
>TRBJ2-7|NA|TRBV6-6|TRBD1
CASSSLDRGYEQYF
TGTGCCAGCAGTAGCCTGGACAGGGGGTACGAGCAGTACTTC
>TRBJ2-5|NA|TRBV15|TRBD1
CATSRATGGRRETQYF
TGTGCCACCAGCAGAGCGACAGGGGGAAGGAGGGAGACCCAGTACTTC
>TRBJ2-5|NA|TRBV30|TRBD2
CAWSVGLAGLETQYF
TGTGCCTGGAGTGTGGGACTAGCGGGCTTGGAGACCCAGTACTTC
>TRBJ2-2|NA|TRBV9|TRBD2
CASSSLPHQYGLAGFANTGELFF
TGTGCCAGCAGCTCACTTCCCCATCAGTATGGACTAGCGGGCTTCGCGAACACCGGGGAGCTGTTTTTT
>TRBJ2-5|NA|TRBV7-2|NA
CASSSRPGHTQETQYF
TGTGCCAGCAGCTCGAGGCCGGGACACACCCAAGAGACCCAGTACTTC
>TRBJ2-1|medium-sized|TRBV5-1|TRBD2
CASSLEASGRASNEQFF
TGCGCCAGCAGCTTGGAAGCTAGCGGGAGGGCCAGTAATGAGCAGTTCTTC
>TRBJ1-4|NA|TRBV27|NA
CASSLSRSGEKLFF
TGTGCCAGCAGTTTATCCCGGTCGGGGGAAAAACTGTTTTTT
>TRBJ2-1|NA|TRBV11-2|NA
CASSPTYNEQFF
TGTGCCAGCAGCCCCACTTACAATGAGCAGTTCTTC
>TRBJ2-1|NA|TRBV19|NA
CASSRGSLGNNEQFF
TGTGCCAGTAGTCGAGGTTCTTTAGGCAACAATGAGCAGTTCTTC
>TRBJ2-1|NA|TRBV6-1|TRBD1
CASSEALQGASYNEQFF
TGTGCCAGCAGTGAAGCGCTCCAGGGGGCATCCTACAATGAGCAGTTCTTC
>TRBJ1-1|NA|TRBV19|TRBD1
CASSMGQGAGGAFF
TGTGCCAGTAGTATGGGACAGGGGGCGGGGGGAGCTTTCTTT
>TRBJ2-7|NA|TRBV29-1|NA
CSVSGRATYEQYF
TGCAGCGTGAGCGGGCGAGCAACCTACGAGCAGTACTTC
>TRBJ1-2|NA|TRBV30|TRBD1
CAWNRGGYGYTF
TGTGCCTGGAACAGGGGTGGGTATGGCTACACCTTC
>TRBJ1-1|NA|TRBV5-6|NA
CASSLDPTTEAFF
TGTGCCAGCAGCTTGGATCCAACTACTGAAGCTTTCTTT
>TRBJ1-1|NA|TRBV29-1|NA
CSVDQAGDTEAFF
TGCAGCGTTGATCAAGCAGGGGACACTGAAGCTTTCTTT